This T cell receptor beta chain was captured by sequencing in a study of T cell responses to AZD1222 COVID-19 vaccine. Study conclusions and caveats: Clonal diversity was possibly underestimated; the donors were predominantly white British and more often female. Vaccine-related CD4 TCRs covered spike, predominating at 160-218 and 743-854. Recipients of AZD1222 seropositive at baseline numbered only 6 or 7.

Analyses pooled second doses at about 4 or about 12 weeks. The CDR3 runs 15 residues. In the case of this clone: Antigen unknown.

Sequenced by immunoSEQ multiplex PCR; TCRdb stores in-frame clones only, minus some. The table has about 150,000 clones, around 86% seen once. This TCR was sampled from an adult who received the AZD1222 COVID-19 vaccine. This rearrangement joins TRBV21-1 to TRBJ2-5; the DNA was not used to check the table's D call, TRBD2. TRBV21-1 is given as a pseudogene. Sequencing was performed on peripheral blood, taken 28 days after the second AZD1222 dose. The DNA for the CDR3 is TGTGCCAGCACCCTACTACTAGCGGGAGCTGAGACCCAGTACTTC. It yields the protein CASTLLLAGAETQYF.